A single sample is the source of the 19 T cell receptor beta chains below, sequenced in a study of liver allograft versus peripheral blood T cells. About the research overall: Intrahepatic T cell receptor repertoires from transplanted livers were compared against repertoires in recipients' peripheral blood.

Each CDR3 protein gets one entry after TCRdb re-called the reads with MiXCR. Of about 3,500 distinct CDR3 sequences in the sample, about 14% were seen once. These receptors were taken from a human patient who had a liver transplant. The graft donor may have contributed some T cells.

J is TRBJ1-6 and V is TRBV12-3 or TRBV12-4, with 7 bases matching TRBD1. V trimming: 8 bases; J trimming: 12 bases; junction bases outside the gene matches: 7. This CDR3 has 12 residues. CDR3 coding DNA: TGTGCCAGCGGGACAGCCCCCCGACCCCTCCACTTT. It specifies CASGTAPRPLHF.

This rearrangement joins TRBV19 to TRBJ2-7, with 11 bases fitting TRBD1. The closer fit of TRBJ2-1 to the DNA end suggests the J call may be wrong. The germline V gene encodes CDR1 LNHDA and CDR2 SQIVND (reference sequence). There are 13 residues in the CDR3. CDR3 sequence reads: CASGQGAGNEQFF. CDR3 DNA: TGTGCCAGTGGACAGGGGGCTGGGAATGAGCAGTTCTTC.

By its share, this clonotype is medium-sized. V and J are TRBV28 and TRBJ1-4, with 10 bases that match TRBD1. The CDR3 is 15 amino acids. V lost 3 bases to trimming and J lost 6 bases; unmatched junction nucleotides: 4. Germline V gene lookup returns CDR1 MDHEN and CDR2 SYDVKM. The CDR3 protein is CASSLRGTGDEKLFF. The CDR3 DNA reads as TGTGCCAGCAGTTTGCGGGGGACAGGGGATGAAAAACTGTTTTTT.

Ten or more counts support this clonotype. J is TRBJ2-5 and V is TRBV7-9, with 8 bases identical to TRBD2. CDR3 length: 14 amino acids. Germline CDR1 SEHNR, CDR2 FQNEAQ (reference sequence). V trimming: 3 bases; J trimming: 3 bases; junction bases outside the gene matches: 3. CDR3 DNA: TGTGCCAGCAGCTTTGGAGCGGGGGAAGAGACCCAGTACTTC. This translates into CASSFGAGEETQYF.

In this sample, this clonotype is large. The chain employs TRBV29-1 and TRBJ2-7; 10 bases match TRBD1. CDR3 length equals 14 residues. V was pared by 7 bases and J by 2 bases, with 8 bases of the junction left unmatched. Germline lookup yields CDR1 SQVTM and CDR2 ANQGSEA. The DNA of the CDR3 is TGCAGCGCCCGACCGGACAGGGGGACCTACGAGCAGTACTTC. It is translated as CSARPDRGTYEQYF.

This clonotype is medium-sized by share. This rearrangement joins TRBV30 to TRBJ1-2; weak D call: TRBD1 (5 bases). The CDR3 sequence is 15 residues long. The V gene lost 2 bases and the J gene lost 4 bases, with 17 bases spanning the gap. CDR1 is GTSNPN and CDR2 is SVGIG in the germline V gene (reference sequence). In DNA, the CDR3 is TGTGCCTGGAGTCGGGGGAAAACATTTCCCTATGGCTACACCTTC. It is translated as CAWSRGKTFPYGYTF.

This clonotype is judged medium-sized. The genes are TRBV19 and TRBJ2-1; D not certain. The CDR3 is 14 residues long. Trimming removed 3 bases at V and 3 bases at J, with 9 bases between. Germline CDR1 reads LNHDA; CDR2 reads SQIVND (reference sequence). DNA for the CDR3: TGTGCCAGTAGTATGAGAGACGTCTACAATGAGCAGTTCTTC. Translating it yields CASSMRDVYNEQFF. The complete variable domain, with remaining parts taken from reference TRBV19 and TRBJ2-1, reads DGGITQSPKYLFRKEGQNVTLSCEQNLNHDAMYWYRQDPGQGLRLIYYSQIVNDFQKGDIAEGYSVSREKKESFPLTVTSAQKNPTAFYLCASSMRDVYNEQFFGPGTRLTVL.

The chain is built from TRBV3-1 and TRBJ1-1, with TRBD1 identical over 8 bases. Losses at the gene ends were 1 base for V and 10 bases for J; bases not matched to a gene: 11. The CDR3 has 15 residues. Germline loops: CDR1 LGHDT, CDR2 YNNKEL (reference sequence). The CDR3 reads CASSQAGSGGGTAFF. CDR3 DNA: TGTGCCAGCAGCCAAGCGGGCTCAGGGGGCGGTACAGCTTTCTTT.

By share, this clonotype counts as medium-sized (0.01 to 0.1%). The chain joins TRBV30 to TRBJ1-1; no clear D gene. The CDR3 consists of 13 residues. In germline, CDR1 is GTSNPN, CDR2 SVGIG (reference sequence). V lost 1 base to trimming and J lost 2 bases, with 8 bases between them. CDR3 in amino acids: CAWSDGSNTEAFF. The CDR3, as DNA: TGTGCCTGGAGTGACGGTAGTAACACTGAAGCTTTCTTT.

This clonotype is deemed medium-sized (0.01 to 0.1%). The chain links TRBV19 to TRBJ1-1, with D possibly matching TRBD1 (6 bases). Per the germline V gene, CDR1 is LNHDA and CDR2 is SQIVND (reference sequence). V was cut by 7 bases and J by 0 bases, with 21 bases left in between. The CDR3 extends over 17 amino acids. CDR3 protein: CASTRAGEAPMNTEAFF. CDR3 in DNA: TGTGCCAGTACCCGGGCAGGGGAGGCACCAATGAACACTGAAGCTTTCTTT.

By its share, this clonotype is medium-sized. The rearrangement joins TRBV7-9 to TRBJ1-5; D uncertain. Trimming removed 5 bases from V and 3 bases from J, with 17 bases in between. CDR1 is SEHNR and CDR2 is FQNEAQ in the germline V gene (reference sequence). CDR3 size: 16 residues. CDR3 protein: CASSTGRGGSNQPQHF. CDR3 nucleotides: TGTGCCAGCAGCACGGGTCGGGGAGGATCCAATCAGCCCCAGCATTTT.

This clonotype ranks as medium-sized. The V and J genes are TRBV15 and TRBJ2-3; 7 bases agree with TRBD1. The CDR3 runs 14 residues. CDR1 is LNHNV and CDR2 is YYDKDF in the germline V gene (reference sequence). Trimming at V came to 6 bases and at J to 6 bases, leaving 9 bases not matched to a gene. The CDR3 DNA is TGTGCCACCAGGAGGGGGCAGGGCCAGGATACGCAGTATTTT. Protein: CATRRGQGQDTQYF.

This clonotype was counted between two and nine times. CDR3 nucleotide sequence: TGCAGTGCCTCCCCGGGTTTCTCTGGAAACACCATATATTTT. As protein: CSASPGFSGNTIYF. The V gene is TRBV20-1, the J gene TRBJ1-3; D gene uncertain. The V end lost 6 bases, the J end lost 0 bases, and 12 bases lay between the germline ends. The germline CDR1 and CDR2 sequences are DFQATT and SNEGSKA (reference sequence). The CDR3 has 14 amino acids.

This chain joins TRBV11-2 and TRBJ1-6; weak D call: TRBD1 (5 bases). V was shortened by 5 bases and J by 8 bases, with 19 bases between the two germline ends. This CDR3 has 16 amino acids. The germline CDR1 and CDR2 sequences are SGHAT and FQNNGV. The CDR3 DNA reads as TGTGCCAGCAGCCATTTGGGGCAGGTAGCAGATTCACCCCTCCACTTT. This translates into CASSHLGQVADSPLHF.

In its sample, this clonotype ranks as medium-sized. V gene TRBV12-3 or TRBV12-4 combines with J gene TRBJ1-2, with D possibly being TRBD1 (5 bases). The germline V and J ends were trimmed by 3 bases and 2 bases, with 10 bases remaining between them. There are 14 residues in the CDR3. CDR3 DNA: TGTGCCAGCAGTTTGGCAGGGACGAACTATGGCTACACCTTC. It is translated as CASSLAGTNYGYTF.

This clonotype counts as medium-sized. The chain recombines TRBV10-3 with TRBJ1-5; possibly TRBD1 for D (5 bases). There are 15 residues in the CDR3. Germline CDR1 and CDR2: ENHRY and SYGVKD. The ends were cut back, 3 bases at V and 4 bases at J, with 13 bases in the middle. The CDR3 coding sequence is TGTGCCATCAGTGATTTTAGCCAGGGAAATCAGCCCCAGCATTTT. It yields the protein CAISDFSQGNQPQHF.

This clonotype is termed medium-sized. V is TRBV6-1 and J is TRBJ2-7; 9 nucleotides line up with TRBD1. Trimming cost V 6 bases and J 7 bases; bases outside gene matches: 10. The CDR3 length is 14 residues. Germline V gene lookup returns CDR1 MNHNS and CDR2 SASEGT. The CDR3 loop is CASSLGQGMGEQYF. The CDR3 DNA is TGTGCCAGCAGCTTGGGACAGGGTATGGGAGAGCAGTACTTC.

By its share, this clonotype is large. This chain connects TRBV27 to TRBJ1-2; D gene unclear. Germline values: CDR1 MNHEY, CDR2 SMNVEV (reference sequence). CDR3 length: 14 amino acids. V lost 6 bases and J lost 2, with 13 bases in between. The CDR3, as DNA: TGTGCCAGCAGGCGACTTCAGGAGAACTATGGCTACACCTTC. This translates into CASRRLQENYGYTF.

This clonotype is labeled as medium-sized (0.01 to 0.1%). The chain combines TRBV29-1 with TRBJ1-5, with D hard to call. The CDR3 has 13 residues. V dropped 1 base and J dropped 7 bases, with 11 bases sitting between them. The germline gives CDR1 SQVTM, CDR2 ANQGSEA. CDR3 coding DNA: TGCAGCGTTGAAGGAGGGATAGGGCAGCCCCAGCATTTT. This translates into CSVEGGIGQPQHF.